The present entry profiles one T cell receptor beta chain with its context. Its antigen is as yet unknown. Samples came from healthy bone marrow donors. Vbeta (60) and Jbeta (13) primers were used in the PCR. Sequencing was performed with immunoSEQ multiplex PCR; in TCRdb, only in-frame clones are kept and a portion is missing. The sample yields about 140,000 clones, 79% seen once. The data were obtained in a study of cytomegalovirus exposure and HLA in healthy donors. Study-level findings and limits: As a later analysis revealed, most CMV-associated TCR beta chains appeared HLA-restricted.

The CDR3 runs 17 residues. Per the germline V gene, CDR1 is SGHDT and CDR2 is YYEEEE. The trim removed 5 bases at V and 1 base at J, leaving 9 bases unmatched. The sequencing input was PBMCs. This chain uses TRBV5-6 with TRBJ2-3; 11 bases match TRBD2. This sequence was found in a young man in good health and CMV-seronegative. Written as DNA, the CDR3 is TGTGCCAGCAGGCCTCTACCGGGACTAGCGGGCACAGATACGCAGTATTTT. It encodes CASRPLPGLAGTDTQYF.